This T cell receptor beta chain is from a study of radiation and T cells in renal cell carcinoma. Study-wide background: Nephrectomy followed 15 Gy stereotactic body radiation by 4 weeks. Notes on the study in general: Top tumor clonotypes rose in blood 2 weeks post-radiation, then contracted.

Documented time point: blood 2 weeks post-SBRT. Treatment of the sample: 15 Gy SBRT to primary tumor, nephrectomy 4 weeks later. Blood was sampled at baseline, 2 weeks and 4 weeks after SBRT. Germline CDR1 reads LNHDA; CDR2 reads SQIVND (reference sequence). J was trimmed by 4 bases and V by 6 bases; bases with no gene match: 5. This CDR3 has 14 amino acids. Comments on this clone: Its specificity is not known.

Clones were read by immunoSEQ multiplex PCR, and TCRdb kept only the in-frame ones, dropping some. This sample has roughly 150,000 clones, with about 87% found just once. This TCR derives from a woman aged 50 to 60 with renal cell carcinoma. The input for sequencing was blood, taken from a patient whose treatment included radiotherapy and nephrectomy. The V and J genes are TRBV19 and TRBJ1-1; 10 nucleotides align to TRBD1. The CDR3 DNA follows: TGTGCCAGTAGAGGGACAGGGGTTTTCACTGAAGCTTTCTTT. It translates to CASRGTGVFTEAFF.